This TCR beta chain was sequenced for a study of cytomegalovirus exposure and HLA in healthy donors. Study outcomes and limitations: A later analysis found TCR association rates differed by HLA locus, highest for DRB1 and lowest for HLA-C. For most TCR beta V segments, an earlier analysis put the productive rate at about 90% or about 30% of the time.

J gave up 7 bases and V 0 bases, and 11 bases lay outside the gene matches. CDR3 size: 17 residues. The germline V gene encodes CDR1 LNHNV and CDR2 YYDKDF (reference sequence). The PCR was carried out with 60 Vbeta primers and 13 Jbeta primers. The table came from immunoSEQ multiplex PCR; TCRdb's copy has only in-frame clones and leaves some out. The sample has around 150,000 clones; around four fifths are singletons. Concerning this clone itself: The antigen remains unidentified.

The clonotype comes from a male donor in good health and CMV-seropositive. The specimen sequenced was PBMCs. The chain has TRBV15 and TRBJ2-7; 11 bases fit TRBD1. The CDR3 sequence: CATSRDWGGQGEEEQYF. CDR3 coding DNA: TGTGCCACCAGCAGAGATTGGGGGGGACAGGGGGAGGAAGAGCAGTACTTC.